The 10 T cell receptor beta chains below come from one sample, sequenced in a study of T cells after yellow fever vaccination. MiXCR, run by TCRdb on the 5' RACE reads, gives a single entry per CDR3 protein. The sample includes about 85,000 distinct CDR3 sequences, about an eighth of them seen just once. The specimen was CD8+ T cells not binding an NS4B(214-222) dextramer, sorted from PBMCs, collected 21 days after the first yellow fever vaccination. Receptor source: a man between 18 and 29 years old who received the YFV17D yellow fever vaccine.

This clonotype has just a few counts. CDR3 protein: CASGPWDRAFGEQYF. Written as DNA, the CDR3 is TGTGCTAGTGGTCCTTGGGACAGGGCATTTGGCGAGCAGTACTTC. V is TRBV12-5 and J is TRBJ2-7; 9 nucleotides match TRBD1. V dropped 5 bases and J dropped 6; count of bases not matched to a gene: 11. The CDR3 consists of 15 residues. In germline, CDR1 is LGHNT, CDR2 FRNRAP.

The sample holds many counts of this clonotype. This rearrangement joins TRBV5-6 to TRBJ2-3; 8 bases agree with TRBD2. Trimming cost V 4 bases and J 0 bases; bases outside gene matches: 4. The CDR3 totals 15 residues. Germline CDR1 and CDR2: SGHDT and YYEEEE. CDR3 sequence reads: CASSRAGESTDTQYF. Written as DNA, the CDR3 is TGTGCCAGCAGCCGAGCGGGGGAAAGCACAGATACGCAGTATTTT.

The V gene is TRBV4-3, the J gene TRBJ2-2; no firm D call. Per the germline V gene, CDR1 is LGHNA and CDR2 is YSLEER. This CDR3 has 20 amino acids. The V end was cut by 1 base, the J end by 2 bases, with 23 bases between. In DNA, the CDR3 is TGCGCCAGCAGCCAAGGAGAAGGCAGCCTGGGATCCGGTAACACCGGGGAGCTGTTTTTT. Residues: CASSQGEGSLGSGNTGELFF.

This chain links TRBV7-2 with TRBJ1-5, with a possible D match to TRBD1 (5 bases). CDR3 length: 14 amino acids. CDR1 and CDR2 from the germline V gene are SGHTA and FQGNSA. Trimming left V 2 bases short and J 5 bases short, with 10 bases between. The CDR3 DNA reads TGTGCCAGCAGCTTATTACGGGGGGATCAGCCCCAGCATTTT. This translates into CASSLLRGDQPQHF.

The rearrangement links TRBV5-6 to TRBJ2-1; 8 nucleotides align to TRBD1. The V and J ends lost 5 bases and 10 bases, in that order; junction bases with no gene match: 5. The CDR3 spans 12 residues. Per the germline V gene, CDR1 is SGHDT and CDR2 is YYEEEE. DNA for the CDR3: TGTGCCAGCAGACTGGACAGGGCGGAGCAGTTCTTC. It encodes CASRLDRAEQFF.

This clonotype appeared a few times. The rearrangement links TRBV27 to TRBJ2-2, with D possibly TRBD2 on 7 matching bases. Germline V lookup: CDR1 MNHEY, CDR2 SMNVEV (reference sequence). V lost 8 bases and J lost 4, with 14 bases in between. This CDR3 comprises 14 residues. CDR3 nucleotide sequence: TGTGCCAGCGCACTGGGGGGGCTCACCGGGGAGCTGTTTTTT. This encodes CASALGGLTGELFF.

This clonotype came up a few times. The chain recombines TRBV7-9 with TRBJ1-1, with a possible D match to TRBD1 (5 bases). V was pared by 6 bases and J by 6 bases, with 23 bases between. This CDR3 comprises 16 residues. Per the germline V gene, CDR1 is SEHNR and CDR2 is FQNEAQ (reference sequence). In nucleotides, the CDR3 is TGTGCCAGCAGTGGGACTCGCCCTCCCTCGACTTCTGAAGCTTTCTTT. Its translation is CASSGTRPPSTSEAFF.

The chain couples TRBV30 to TRBJ2-3; TRBD2 matches 8 bases. Germline-derived CDR1 and CDR2 are GTSNPN and SVGIG (reference sequence). This CDR3 contains 15 residues. V was clipped by 0 bases and J by 5 bases; unmatched bases: 7. CDR3 region: CAWSVHSLAGDTQYF. Written as DNA, the CDR3 is TGTGCCTGGAGTGTTCACAGTCTAGCGGGAGATACGCAGTATTTT.

This clonotype came up a few times. The chain joins TRBV5-1 to TRBJ2-5, with 7 bases that match TRBD2. Germline V gene data show CDR1 as SGHRS and CDR2 as YFSETQ. J gave up 0 bases and V 7 bases, and 9 bases lay outside the gene matches. The CDR3 length is 15 residues. In DNA, the CDR3 is TGCGCCAGCGGTGGTGGACTAGTTGACCAAGAGACCCAGTACTTC. It yields the protein CASGGGLVDQETQYF.

The chain is built from TRBV20-1 and TRBJ2-2, with TRBD1 matching 7 bases. CDR1 is DFQATT and CDR2 is SNEGSKA in the germline V gene (reference sequence). CDR3 length equals 18 residues. J gave up 3 bases and V 0 bases, and 13 bases lay outside the gene matches. The CDR3 DNA sequence: TGCAGTGCTAGAGATCGCCGACAGGGCAACTGGGACACCGGGGAGCTGTTTTTT. This gives the protein CSARDRRQGNWDTGELFF.